The 2 T cell receptor beta chains in this list originate from one sample, sequenced in a study of OX40 agonist ivuxolimab in advanced cancers. Using immunoSEQ multiplex PCR, the repertoire was profiled, and TCRdb retains in-frame clones only, with some absent. The top ten clones hold 5.5% to 7% of a sample with approximately 86,000 clones, 86% of them seen once. Sequencing used CD4+ or CD8+ T cells sorted from blood, obtained in a trial of the OX40 agonist ivuxolimab. Receptor source: an adult with an advanced solid tumor such as melanoma, head and neck, liver or kidney cancer.

This clone was observed a single time. The DNA for the CDR3 is TGTGCCAGCAGCTTTATCCGGGACAGTGAAGCTTTCTTT. It specifies CASSFIRDSEAFF. The chain links TRBV7-3 to TRBJ1-1, with 7 positions matching TRBD1. Germline loops: CDR1 SGHTA, CDR2 FQGTGA. The CDR3 length is 13 residues. Germline trimming cut 3 bases from V and 7 bases from J; bases unmatched to any gene: 5. Full variable domain (missing parts from reference TRBV7-3 and TRBJ1-1): GAGVSQTPSNKVTEKGKYVELRCDPISGHTALYWYRQSLGQGPEFLIYFQGTGAADDSGLPNDRFFAVRPEGSVSTLKIQRTERGDSAVYLCASSFIRDSEAFFGQGTRLTVV.

The rearrangement joins TRBV19 to TRBJ2-5; 7 bases line up with TRBD2. The V and J ends lost 4 bases and 4 bases, in that order; junction bases with no gene match: 0. The CDR3 runs 12 residues. Germline CDR1 and CDR2: LNHDA and SQIVND (reference sequence). CDR3: CASSKRGETQYF. Written as DNA, the CDR3 is TGTGCCAGTAGTAAGCGGGGAGAGACCCAGTACTTC.